This T cell receptor (beta chain) was profiled in a study of T cells in Graves' hyperthyroidism and ophthalmopathy. V was pared by 4 bases and J by 5 bases, with 12 bases between. Germline loops: CDR1 MNHEY, CDR2 SVGAGI. This CDR3 has 13 amino acids. Study results and caveats: Most thyroid clonotypes that were expanded above 0.001 also turned up in blood.

The source material, RNA transcripts, was used to amplify TCR beta CDR3 regions. The TCR CDR3 was amplified in a first-round RT-PCR using the HTBI primer set. Each CDR3 protein gets one entry after TCRdb re-called the multiplex PCR reads with MiXCR. The table has about 350,000 distinct CDR3 sequences, approximately 13% seen once. Only a few counts were recorded for this clonotype. As yet, its antigen is unknown. PBMCs were collected from a roughly 10 ml volume of fresh peripheral blood. The gene calls are TRBV6-5 and TRBJ2-7; D not certain. The clonotype originates from a woman aged 40 to 55 with Graves' ophthalmopathy. The sample comprised blood. The CDR3, as DNA: TGTGCCAGCAGTTCTGGAAAATCGCACGAGCAGTACTTC. Translation gives CASSSGKSHEQYF.